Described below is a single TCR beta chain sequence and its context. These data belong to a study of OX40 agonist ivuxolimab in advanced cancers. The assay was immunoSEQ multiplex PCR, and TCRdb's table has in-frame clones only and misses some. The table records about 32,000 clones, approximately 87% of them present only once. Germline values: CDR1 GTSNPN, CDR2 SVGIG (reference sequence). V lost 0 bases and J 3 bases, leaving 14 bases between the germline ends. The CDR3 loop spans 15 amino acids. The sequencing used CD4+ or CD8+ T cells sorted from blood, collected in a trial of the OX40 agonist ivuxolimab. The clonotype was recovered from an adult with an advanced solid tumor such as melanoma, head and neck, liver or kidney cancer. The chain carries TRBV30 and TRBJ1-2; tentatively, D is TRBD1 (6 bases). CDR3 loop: CAWSVSQGKDYGYTF. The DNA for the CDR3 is TGTGCCTGGAGTGTGAGTCAGGGGAAGGACTATGGCTACACCTTC. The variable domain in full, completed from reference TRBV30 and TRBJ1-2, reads SQTIHQWPATLVQPVGSPLSLECTVEGTSNPNLYWYRQAAGRGLQLLFYSVGIGQISSEVPQNLSASRPQDRQFILSSKKLLLSDSGFYLCAWSVSQGKDYGYTFGSGTRLTVV.